This T cell receptor (beta chain) stems from a study of CD8+ T cells in alopecia areata (dated by TCRdb to the late 2010s). Regarding the complete study: The treated patients took part in an open-label pilot trial in which moderate-to-severe alopecia areata was treated with oral tofacitinib at 5 to 10 mg twice daily. On the human side, TCRbeta sequencing was run on scalp tissue and on sorted CD4+ and CD8+ peripheral blood T cells from healthy controls and from alopecia areata patients with either patchy or totalis/universalis disease. Tofacitinib was administered for 6 to 18 months, and 6 months of follow-up off drug were then conducted to assess delayed response and recurrence. Scalp clonality was compared across normal scalp (n=4), patchy alopecia areata scalp (n=8), and alopecia totalis/universalis scalp (n=8). Amplification of TCRbeta CDR3 regions was done by immunoSEQ multiplex PCR using 35 Vbeta forward primers and 13 Jbeta reverse primers. In treated patients, disease severity was measured using the SALT score, which gives the percentage of scalp surface area affected. To study T cell clonal expansion in alopecia areata, the researchers applied high-throughput TCRbeta sequencing to both the C3H/HeJ mouse model and human patients. The RNA source kit depended on sample type: the PAXgene miRNA kit for fixed scalp, the miRNeasy kit for PBMCs, and the RNeasy kit for mouse skin. Biopsies were taken from tofacitinib-treated patients at baseline and again at 4 and 24 weeks into treatment, and several of those patients also had a later scalp biopsy.

This specimen's time point label, per the study, means: around 22 weeks on oral tofacitinib. The meaning of the sample's treatment or condition label: oral pan-JAK inhibitor, 5-10 mg twice daily. Lesional scalp punch biopsies and peripheral blood were collected from alopecia areata patients. PBMCs were separated by density centrifugation and stained for CD3, CD4 and CD8, after which CD4+ and CD8+ T cells were sorted on a FACSAria. The library was produced with the immunoSEQ multiplex PCR assay. To provide template for TCR sequencing, every sample had RNA extracted and reverse transcribed into cDNA. SuperScript III was used for first-strand cDNA synthesis, primed with a 2:1 mix of oligo-dT and random hexamers. A synthetic immune receptor repertoire was used to assess amplification bias, and residual bias was removed computationally. The paper's data handling went like this. Raw reads were preprocessed to remove errors, and CDR3 was defined by IMGT conventions from the conserved cysteine to phenylalanine. To get clonality, Shannon entropy was normalized by log2 of the number of productive unique TCRs and the result was subtracted from 1. Scalp TCRbeta sequences were cross-referenced with sorted blood CD4 and CD8 repertoires so that the CD4 or CD8 identity of scalp clones could be inferred. TCRdb took this table from immuneACCESS and kept in-frame rearrangements with V and J called. Such tables lack part of the clones; where checked against another copy, unresolved V genes explain under half of the gap, and the rest is unexplained. That table supplies the V and J calls and clone size; D and trimming were determined from the DNA. The sample records about 280,000 clones, nearly 60% of which are singletons. More than 1.5% of the sample goes to the ten largest clones.

Taken from the germline V gene, the CDR1 and CDR2 loops are WSHSY and SAAADI. V is trimmed back by 4 bases and J by 4 bases, and the junction contains 14 bases that no gene match accounts for. The CDR3 runs 17 residues from the cysteine to the phenylalanine. Only the CDR3 part of the read is kept: 51 bases, read in frame from the first base. General findings and caveats noted by the study authors: Tofacitinib significantly lowered scalp clonality and the number of expanded CD8+ clones among the top 100 scalp clones. Because the treated cohort was small and included a single nonresponder, larger studies are needed to assess links between baseline CD8+ expansion and response. Unlike mouse skin, which is dominated by gammadelta T cells, normal human skin has resident alphabeta T cells that are also sequenced, and this complicates analysis of the scalp TCR repertoire. TCR sequences shared between patients were less clear than in mice, possibly partly because of HLA diversity in the patient population. Compared with normal scalp, lesional scalp, particularly in alopecia totalis/universalis, had higher clonality and more expanded CD8+ clones, which suggests antigenic drive. During tofacitinib treatment, many expanded lesional clones stuck around in both scalp and blood, and this persistence may partly explain why relapse happens after treatment is stopped.

Comment on this clone: What this receptor recognizes is not known. The input lacks base qualities; no much larger clone sits a single base away.

The receptor comes from a human donor with alopecia areata. Sequenced material: CD4+ T cells sorted from blood, taken at week 24, from a patient treated with tofacitinib. In this chain, TRBV10-2 is recombined with TRBJ1-2; 8 of the junction bases match TRBD1. The bases read TGCGCCAGCAGTGGGACAAGGACAGGGTATGGGACCTATGGCTACACCTTC. This codes for CASSGTRTGYGTYGYTF.